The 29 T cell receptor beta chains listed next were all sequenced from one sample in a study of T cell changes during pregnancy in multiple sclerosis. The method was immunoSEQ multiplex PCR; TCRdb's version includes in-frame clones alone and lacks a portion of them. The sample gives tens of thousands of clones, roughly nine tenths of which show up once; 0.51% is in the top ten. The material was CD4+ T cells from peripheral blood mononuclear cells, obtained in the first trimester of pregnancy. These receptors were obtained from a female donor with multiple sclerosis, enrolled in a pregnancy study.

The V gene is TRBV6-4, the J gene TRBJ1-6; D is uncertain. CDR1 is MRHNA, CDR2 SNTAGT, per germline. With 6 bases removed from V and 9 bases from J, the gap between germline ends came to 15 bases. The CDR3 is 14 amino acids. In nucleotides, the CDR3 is TGTGCCAGCAGCACGGGGAGGGATGGTTCACCCCTCCACTTT. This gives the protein CASSTGRDGSPLHF.

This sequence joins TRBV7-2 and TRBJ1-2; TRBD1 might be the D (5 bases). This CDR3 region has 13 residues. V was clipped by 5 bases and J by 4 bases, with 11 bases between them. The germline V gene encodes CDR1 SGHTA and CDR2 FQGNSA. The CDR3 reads CASSRDRTYGYTF. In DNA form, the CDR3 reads TGTGCCAGCAGCCGAGACAGAACCTATGGCTACACCTTC.

CDR3 DNA sequence: TGTGCCATCAGTCCCGGGCAGGGGAGCAATCAGCCCCAGCATTTT. Protein product: CAISPGQGSNQPQHF. The gene calls are TRBV10-3 and TRBJ1-5; a weak D match, TRBD1 (6 bases). The length of the CDR3 is 15 residues. The V gene's germline CDR1 is ENHRY and CDR2 SYGVKD. V shed 5 bases and J shed 1 base, with 12 bases lying between them.

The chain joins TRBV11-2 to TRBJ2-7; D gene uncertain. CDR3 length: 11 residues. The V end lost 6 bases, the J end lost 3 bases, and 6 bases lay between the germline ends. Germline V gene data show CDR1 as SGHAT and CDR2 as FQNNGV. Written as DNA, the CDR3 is TGTGCCAGCAGTCGCGGCTACGAGCAGTACTTC. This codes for CASSRGYEQYF.

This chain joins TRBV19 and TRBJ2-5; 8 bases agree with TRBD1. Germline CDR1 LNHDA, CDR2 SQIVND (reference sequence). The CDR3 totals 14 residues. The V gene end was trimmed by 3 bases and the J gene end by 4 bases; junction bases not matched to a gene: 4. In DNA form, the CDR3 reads TGTGCCAGTAGTATTGGGCAGGGGGCAGAGACCCAGTACTTC. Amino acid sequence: CASSIGQGAETQYF.

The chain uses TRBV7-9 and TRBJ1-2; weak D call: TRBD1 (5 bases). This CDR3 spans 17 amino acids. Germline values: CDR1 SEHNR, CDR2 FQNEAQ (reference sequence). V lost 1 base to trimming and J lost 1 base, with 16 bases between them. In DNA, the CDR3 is TGTGCCAGCAGCTTAGGGGCGGGGCAATCTCATAACTATGGCTACACCTTC. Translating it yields CASSLGAGQSHNYGYTF.

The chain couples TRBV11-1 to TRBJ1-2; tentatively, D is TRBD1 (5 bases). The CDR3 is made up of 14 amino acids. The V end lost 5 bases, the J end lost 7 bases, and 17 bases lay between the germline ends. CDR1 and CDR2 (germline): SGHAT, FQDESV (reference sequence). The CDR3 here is CASSLLYGASGYTF. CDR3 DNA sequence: TGTGCCAGCAGCCTCCTCTATGGGGCGTCTGGCTACACCTTC.

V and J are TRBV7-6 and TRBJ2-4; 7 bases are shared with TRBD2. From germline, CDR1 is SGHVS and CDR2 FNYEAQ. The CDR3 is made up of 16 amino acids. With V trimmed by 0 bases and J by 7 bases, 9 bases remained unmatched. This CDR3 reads CASSLAPPGGGNIQYF. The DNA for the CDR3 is TGTGCCAGCAGCTTAGCCCCCCCGGGGGGAGGTAACATTCAGTACTTC.

The DNA for the CDR3 is TGTGCCAGCATTAAACCGGGGGGGTCTGGAAACACCATATATTTT. Residues: CASIKPGGSGNTIYF. The V and J genes are TRBV6-5 and TRBJ1-3; maybe TRBD1 (5 bases). The CDR3 sequence is 15 residues long. CDR1 and CDR2 from the germline V gene are MNHEY and SVGAGI. Trimming shortened V by 7 bases and J by 1 base, and 14 bases separated the two germline ends.

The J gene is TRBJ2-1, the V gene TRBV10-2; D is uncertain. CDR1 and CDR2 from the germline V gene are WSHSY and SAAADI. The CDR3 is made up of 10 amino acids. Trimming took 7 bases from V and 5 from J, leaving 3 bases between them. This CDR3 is CASIDNEQFF. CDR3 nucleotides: TGCGCCAGCATAGACAATGAGCAGTTCTTC.

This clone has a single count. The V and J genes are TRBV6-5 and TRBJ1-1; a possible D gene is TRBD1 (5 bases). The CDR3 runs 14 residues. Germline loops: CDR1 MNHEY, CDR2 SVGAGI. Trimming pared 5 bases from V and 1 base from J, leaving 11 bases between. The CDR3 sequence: CASSKTVTNTEAFF. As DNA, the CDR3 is TGTGCCAGCAGTAAGACAGTCACGAACACTGAAGCTTTCTTT.

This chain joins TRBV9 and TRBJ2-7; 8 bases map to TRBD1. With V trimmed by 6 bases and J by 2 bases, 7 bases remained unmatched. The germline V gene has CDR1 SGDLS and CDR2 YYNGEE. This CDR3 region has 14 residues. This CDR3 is CASNRQGQTYEQYF. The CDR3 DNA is TGTGCCAGCAACCGACAGGGGCAGACCTACGAGCAGTACTTC.

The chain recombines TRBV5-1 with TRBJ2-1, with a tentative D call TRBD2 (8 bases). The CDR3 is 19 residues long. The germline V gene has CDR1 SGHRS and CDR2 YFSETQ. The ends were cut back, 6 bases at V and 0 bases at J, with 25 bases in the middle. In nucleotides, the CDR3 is TGCGCCAGCAAGGGGGAGGGGGCGGGAGGCAGGAGCTCCTACAATGAGCAGTTCTTC. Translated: CASKGEGAGGRSSYNEQFF.

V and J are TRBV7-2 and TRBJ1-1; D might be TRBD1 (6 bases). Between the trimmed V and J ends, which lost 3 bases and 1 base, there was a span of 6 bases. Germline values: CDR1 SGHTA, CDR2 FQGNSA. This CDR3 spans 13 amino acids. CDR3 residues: CASSLDRNTEAFF. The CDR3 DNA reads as TGTGCCAGCAGCTTGGACAGGAACACTGAAGCTTTCTTT. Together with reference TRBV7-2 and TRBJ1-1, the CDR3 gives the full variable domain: GAGVSQSPSNKVTEKGKDVELRCDPISGHTALYWYRQSLGQGLEFLIYFQGNSAPDKSGLPSDRFSAERTGGSVSTLTIQRTQQEDSAVYLCASSLDRNTEAFFGQGTRLTVV.

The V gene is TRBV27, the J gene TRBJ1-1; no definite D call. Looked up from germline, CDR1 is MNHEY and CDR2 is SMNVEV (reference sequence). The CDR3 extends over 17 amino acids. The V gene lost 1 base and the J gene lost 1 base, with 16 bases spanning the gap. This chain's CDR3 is CASSLWRLGRGNTEAFF. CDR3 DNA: TGTGCCAGCAGTTTATGGAGACTAGGACGTGGGAACACTGAAGCTTTCTTT.

In nucleotides, the CDR3 is TGCGCCAGCAGCCAAGATGGGCAGGGGGTTGAGACCCAGTACTTC. Protein: CASSQDGQGVETQYF. V usage is TRBV4-1 and J usage is TRBJ2-5; 7 bases align to TRBD1. This CDR3 has 15 amino acids. CDR1 and CDR2 (germline): MGHRA, YSYEKL. V shed 0 bases and J 5 bases; nucleotides not matched to a gene: 6.

CDR3 region: CASSDQGAHAYEQYF. The CDR3 DNA reads as TGTGCCAGCAGTGACCAGGGGGCGCACGCCTACGAGCAGTACTTC. The chain combines TRBV2 with TRBJ2-7, with TRBD1 matching 8 bases. CDR1 is SNHLY and CDR2 is FYNNEI in the germline V gene. V shed 3 bases and J 2 bases; nucleotides not matched to a gene: 6. CDR3 length: 15 residues.

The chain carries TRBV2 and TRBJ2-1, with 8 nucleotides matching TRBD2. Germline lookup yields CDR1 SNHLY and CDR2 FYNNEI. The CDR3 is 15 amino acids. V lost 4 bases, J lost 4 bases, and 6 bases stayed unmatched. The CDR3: CASSGAGGWYNEQFF. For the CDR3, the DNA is TGTGCCAGCAGTGGTGCGGGGGGATGGTACAATGAGCAGTTCTTC.

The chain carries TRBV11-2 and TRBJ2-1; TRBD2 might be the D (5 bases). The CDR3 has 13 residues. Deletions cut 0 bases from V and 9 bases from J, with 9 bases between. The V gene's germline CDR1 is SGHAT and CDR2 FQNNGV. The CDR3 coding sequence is TGTGCCAGCAGCTTAGATATCGGACTTGAGCAGTTCTTC. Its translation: CASSLDIGLEQFF.

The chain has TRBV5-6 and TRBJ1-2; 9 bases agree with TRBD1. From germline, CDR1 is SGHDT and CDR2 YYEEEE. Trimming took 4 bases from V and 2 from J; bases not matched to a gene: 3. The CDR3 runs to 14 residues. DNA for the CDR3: TGTGCCAGCAGCACAGGACAGGGGAACTATGGCTACACCTTC. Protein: CASSTGQGNYGYTF.

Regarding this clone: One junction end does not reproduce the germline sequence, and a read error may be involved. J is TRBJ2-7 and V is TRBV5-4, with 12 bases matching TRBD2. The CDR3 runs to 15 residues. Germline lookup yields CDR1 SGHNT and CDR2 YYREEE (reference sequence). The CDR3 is CAGSSGLAGPYEQYF. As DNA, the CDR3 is TGTGCCGGCAGTTCGGGACTAGCGGGCCCGTACGAGCAGTACTTC.

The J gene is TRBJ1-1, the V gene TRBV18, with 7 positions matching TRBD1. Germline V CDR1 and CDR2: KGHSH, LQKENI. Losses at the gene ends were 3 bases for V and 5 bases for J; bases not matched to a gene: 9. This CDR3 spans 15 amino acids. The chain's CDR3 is CASSPNSGGWTEAFF. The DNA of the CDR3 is TGTGCCAGCTCACCGAACTCAGGGGGGTGGACTGAAGCTTTCTTT.

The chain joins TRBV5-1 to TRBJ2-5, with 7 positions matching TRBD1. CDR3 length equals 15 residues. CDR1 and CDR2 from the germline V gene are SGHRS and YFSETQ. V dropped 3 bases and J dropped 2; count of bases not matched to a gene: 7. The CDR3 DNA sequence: TGCGCCAGCAGCTCTTTAGTGGGACAGCAAGAGACCCAGTACTTC. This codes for CASSSLVGQQETQYF.

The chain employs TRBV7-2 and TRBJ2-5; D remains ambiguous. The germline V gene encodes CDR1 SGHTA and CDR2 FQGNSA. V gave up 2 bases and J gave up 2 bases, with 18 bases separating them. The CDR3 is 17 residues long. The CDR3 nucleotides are TGTGCCAGCAGCTTATTTCAGACTTGGAATAGACAAGAGACCCAGTACTTC. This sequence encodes CASSLFQTWNRQETQYF. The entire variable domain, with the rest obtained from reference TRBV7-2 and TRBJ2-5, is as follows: GAGVSQSPSNKVTEKGKDVELRCDPISGHTALYWYRQSLGQGLEFLIYFQGNSAPDKSGLPSDRFSAERTGGSVSTLTIQRTQQEDSAVYLCASSLFQTWNRQETQYFGPGTRLLVL.

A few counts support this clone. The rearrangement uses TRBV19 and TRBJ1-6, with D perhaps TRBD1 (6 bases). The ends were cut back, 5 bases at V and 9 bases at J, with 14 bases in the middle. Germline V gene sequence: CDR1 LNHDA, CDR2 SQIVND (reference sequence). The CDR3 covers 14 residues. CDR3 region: CASSREGEASPLHF. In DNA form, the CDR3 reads TGTGCCAGTAGTCGAGAGGGGGAAGCTTCACCCCTCCACTTT.

CDR3 DNA: TGTGCCAGCAGTTACCGGCTGAGCGGCGGAAACACCATATATTTT. As protein: CASSYRLSGGNTIYF. The chain links TRBV6-5 to TRBJ1-3, with D hard to call. CDR1 and CDR2 from the germline V gene are MNHEY and SVGAGI. Trimming pared 2 bases from V and 4 bases from J, leaving 12 bases between. The CDR3 is made up of 15 amino acids.

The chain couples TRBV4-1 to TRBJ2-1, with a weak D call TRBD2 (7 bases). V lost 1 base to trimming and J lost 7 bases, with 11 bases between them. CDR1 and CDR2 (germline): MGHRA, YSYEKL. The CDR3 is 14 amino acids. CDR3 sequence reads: CASSQGGGVNEQFF. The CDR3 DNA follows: TGCGCCAGCAGCCAAGGAGGGGGGGTTAATGAGCAGTTCTTC.

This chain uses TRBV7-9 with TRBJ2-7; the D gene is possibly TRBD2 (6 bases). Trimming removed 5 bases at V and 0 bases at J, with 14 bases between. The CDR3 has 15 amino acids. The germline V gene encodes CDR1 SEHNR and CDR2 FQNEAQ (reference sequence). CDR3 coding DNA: TGTGCCAGCAGCCGCGGGACGGTAAGCTCCTACGAGCAGTACTTC. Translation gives CASSRGTVSSYEQYF.

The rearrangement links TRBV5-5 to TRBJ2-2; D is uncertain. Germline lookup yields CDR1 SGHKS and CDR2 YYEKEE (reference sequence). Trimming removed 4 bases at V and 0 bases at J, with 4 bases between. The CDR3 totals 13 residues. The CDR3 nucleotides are TGTGCCAGCAGCGGAGCGAACACCGGGGAGCTGTTTTTT. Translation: CASSGANTGELFF.